This paragraph covers one TCR beta chain sequence. Its antigen is currently unknown. This sample is drawn from a study of CXCR3-negative and CXCR3-positive naive CD8 T cells. Researchers prepared the TRB cDNA libraries using 5' RACE with UMI labels. TCRdb reprocessed the 5' RACE reads and reports one entry per CDR3 protein, with no DNA. The ten most abundant clones cover about 0.4% of a sample with about 58,000 distinct CDR3 sequences. Findings and caveats of the study: TRB CDR3 properties served as the basis for inferring TCR strength, and surface CD5 was comparable between naive subsets. TRBV-TRBJ usage matched between naive CXCR3-negative and CXCR3-positive cells but not between memory cells.

The study sorted every CD8+ T cell subset in triplicate at 300,000 cells each. The sample comprised naive CXCR3- CD8+ T cells from blood. Subset reported: CD45RO-CCR7+CD27+CD95- naive CD8+ T cells lacking CXCR3 (TNR3-). This sequence was found in a human donor in good health. Some clones in this sample may be carry-over from other donors' samples.

The CDR3 loop is CASSLRGEGTEAFF. V is TRBV19 and J is TRBJ1-1. Germline CDR1 reads LNHDA; CDR2 reads SQIVND (reference sequence). The length of the CDR3 is 14 residues.